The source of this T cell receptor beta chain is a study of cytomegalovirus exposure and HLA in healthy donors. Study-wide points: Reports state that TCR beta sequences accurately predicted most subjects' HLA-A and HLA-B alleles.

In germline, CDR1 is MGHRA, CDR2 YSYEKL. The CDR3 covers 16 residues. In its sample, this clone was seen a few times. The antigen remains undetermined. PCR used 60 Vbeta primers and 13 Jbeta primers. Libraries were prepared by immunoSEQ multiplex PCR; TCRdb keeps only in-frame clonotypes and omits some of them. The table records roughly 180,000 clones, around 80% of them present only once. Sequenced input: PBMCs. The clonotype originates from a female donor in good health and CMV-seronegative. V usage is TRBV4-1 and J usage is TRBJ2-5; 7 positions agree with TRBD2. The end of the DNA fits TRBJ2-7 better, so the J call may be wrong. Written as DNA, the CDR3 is TGCGCCAGCAGCCAAGAAGTGACTAGCATCATCCACGAGCAGTACTTC. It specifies CASSQEVTSIIHEQYF.